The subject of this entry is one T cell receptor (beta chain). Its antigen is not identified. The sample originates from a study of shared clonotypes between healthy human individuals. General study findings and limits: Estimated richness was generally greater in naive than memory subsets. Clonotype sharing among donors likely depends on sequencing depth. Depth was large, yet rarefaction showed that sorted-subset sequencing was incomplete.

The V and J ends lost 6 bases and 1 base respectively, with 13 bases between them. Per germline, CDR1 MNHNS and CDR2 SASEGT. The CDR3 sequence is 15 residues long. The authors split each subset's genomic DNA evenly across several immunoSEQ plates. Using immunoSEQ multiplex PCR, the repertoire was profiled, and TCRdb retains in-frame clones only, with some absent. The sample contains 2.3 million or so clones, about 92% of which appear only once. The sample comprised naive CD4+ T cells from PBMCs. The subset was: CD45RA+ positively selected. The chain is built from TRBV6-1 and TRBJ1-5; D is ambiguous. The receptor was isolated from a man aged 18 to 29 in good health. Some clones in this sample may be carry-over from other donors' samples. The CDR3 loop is CASSAFEFSNQPQHF. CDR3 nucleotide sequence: TGTGCCAGCAGCGCTTTTGAGTTCAGCAATCAGCCCCAGCATTTT.